This TCR beta chain was captured by sequencing in a study of cytomegalovirus exposure and HLA in healthy donors. On the study more broadly: HLA-typed donors were the source of about 85 million unique TCRs, which an early data release held.

Trimming shortened V by 0 bases and J by 9 bases, and 9 bases separated the two germline ends. This CDR3 spans 14 amino acids. CDR1 and CDR2 (germline): LNHDA, SQIVND (reference sequence). The study's findings and limits: In a later analysis, CMV-associated beta chains were mostly HLA-associated, it appeared. Altogether, some 170 TCR beta chains were recorded as cytomegalovirus-associated.

Donors counted as nominally healthy when sampled, yet unrecorded immune exposures were likely. Use of 60 Vbeta and 13 Jbeta primers characterized the PCR. Repertoires were generated with immunoSEQ multiplex PCR, while TCRdb's copy carries only in-frame clones and drops some. In the table there are tens of thousands of clones, approximately 72% of which are singletons. Details on this clone: Its target is not known.

This clonotype originated in a man aged 50-60 years in good health and CMV-seropositive. The rearrangement joins TRBV19 to TRBJ1-6; no clear D gene. Sequences were obtained from PBMCs. As DNA, the CDR3 is TGTGCCAGTAGTATAGACCGGGGAAGTTCACCCCTCCACTTT. Amino acid sequence: CASSIDRGSSPLHF.